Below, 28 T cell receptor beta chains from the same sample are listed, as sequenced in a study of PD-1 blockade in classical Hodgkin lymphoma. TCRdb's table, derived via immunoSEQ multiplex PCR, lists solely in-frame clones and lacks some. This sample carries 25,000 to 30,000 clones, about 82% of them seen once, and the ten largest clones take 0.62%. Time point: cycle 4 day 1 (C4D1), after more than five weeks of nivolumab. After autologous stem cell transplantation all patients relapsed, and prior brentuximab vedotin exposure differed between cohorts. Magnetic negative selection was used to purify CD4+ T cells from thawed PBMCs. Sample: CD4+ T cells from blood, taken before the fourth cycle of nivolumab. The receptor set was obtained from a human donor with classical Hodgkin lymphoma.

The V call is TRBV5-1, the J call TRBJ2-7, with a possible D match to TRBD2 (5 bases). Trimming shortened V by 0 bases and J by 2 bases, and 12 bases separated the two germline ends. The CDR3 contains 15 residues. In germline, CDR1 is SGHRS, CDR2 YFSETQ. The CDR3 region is CASSLAGETPYEQYF. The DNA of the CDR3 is TGCGCCAGCAGCTTGGCCGGGGAAACCCCCTACGAGCAGTACTTC. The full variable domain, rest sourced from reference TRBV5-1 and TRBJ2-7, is KAGVTQTPRYLIKTRGQQVTLSCSPISGHRSVSWYQQTPGQGLQFLFEYFSETQRNKGNFPGRFSGRQFSNSRSEMNVSTLELGDSALYLCASSLAGETPYEQYFGPGTRLTVT.

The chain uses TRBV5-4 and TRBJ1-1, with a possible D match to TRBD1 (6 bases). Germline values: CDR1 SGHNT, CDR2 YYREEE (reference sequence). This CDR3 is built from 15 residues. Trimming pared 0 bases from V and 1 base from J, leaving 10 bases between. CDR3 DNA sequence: TGTGCCAGCAGCTTGGGCGGGGGCCGGAACACTGAAGCTTTCTTT. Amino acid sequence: CASSLGGGRNTEAFF.

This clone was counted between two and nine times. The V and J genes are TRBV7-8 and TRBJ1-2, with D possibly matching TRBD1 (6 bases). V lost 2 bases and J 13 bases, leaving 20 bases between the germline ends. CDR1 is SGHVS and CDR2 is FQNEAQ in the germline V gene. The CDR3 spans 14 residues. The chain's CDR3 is CASSLNWAGDLATF. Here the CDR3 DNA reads TGTGCCAGCAGCTTAAATTGGGCAGGGGATTTAGCCACCTTC.

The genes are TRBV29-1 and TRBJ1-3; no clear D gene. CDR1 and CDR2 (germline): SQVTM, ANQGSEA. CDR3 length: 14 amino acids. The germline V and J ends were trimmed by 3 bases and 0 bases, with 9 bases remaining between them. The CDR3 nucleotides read TGCAGCGTTGATGGGCAGAGCTCTGGAAACACCATATATTTT. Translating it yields CSVDGQSSGNTIYF. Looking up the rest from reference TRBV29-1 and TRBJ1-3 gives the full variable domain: SAVISQKPSRDICQRGTSLTIQCQVDSQVTMMFWYRQQPGQSLTLIATANQGSEATYESGFVIDKFPISRPNLTFSTLTVSNMSPEDSSIYLCSVDGQSSGNTIYFGEGSWLTVV.

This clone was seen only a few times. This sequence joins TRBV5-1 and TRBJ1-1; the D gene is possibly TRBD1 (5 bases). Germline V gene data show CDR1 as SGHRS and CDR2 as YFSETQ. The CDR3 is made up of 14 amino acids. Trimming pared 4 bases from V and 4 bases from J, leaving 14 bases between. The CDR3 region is CASSRRDDATEAFF. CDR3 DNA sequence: TGCGCCAGCAGCCGCAGGGATGATGCCACTGAAGCTTTCTTT.

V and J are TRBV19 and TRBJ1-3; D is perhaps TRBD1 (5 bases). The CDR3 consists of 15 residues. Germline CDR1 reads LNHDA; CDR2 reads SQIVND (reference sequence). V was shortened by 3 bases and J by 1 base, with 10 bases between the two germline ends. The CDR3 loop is CASSMRRGSGNTIYF. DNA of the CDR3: TGTGCCAGTAGTATGAGGAGGGGATCTGGAAACACCATATATTTT.

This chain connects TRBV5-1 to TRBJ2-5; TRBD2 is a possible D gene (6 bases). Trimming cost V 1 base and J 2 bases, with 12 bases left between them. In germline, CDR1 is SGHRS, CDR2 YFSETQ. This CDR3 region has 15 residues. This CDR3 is CASSLTGGPQETQYF. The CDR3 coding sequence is TGCGCCAGCAGCTTGACCGGGGGTCCACAAGAGACCCAGTACTTC.

The CDR3 loop reads CASSLEAAYNEQFF. DNA for the CDR3: TGTGCCAGCAGCTTAGAGGCAGCTTACAATGAGCAGTTCTTC. This rearrangement joins TRBV7-8 to TRBJ2-1, with no clear D. The length of the CDR3 is 14 residues. Germline V CDR1 and CDR2: SGHVS, FQNEAQ. The ends were cut back, 1 base at V and 4 bases at J, with 8 bases in the middle.

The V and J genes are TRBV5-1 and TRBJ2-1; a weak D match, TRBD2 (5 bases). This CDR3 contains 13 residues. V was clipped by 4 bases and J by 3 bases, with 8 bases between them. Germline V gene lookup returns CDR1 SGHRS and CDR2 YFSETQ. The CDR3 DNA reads TGCGCCAGCAGCCTACGGGGCTACAATGAGCAGTTCTTC. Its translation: CASSLRGYNEQFF.

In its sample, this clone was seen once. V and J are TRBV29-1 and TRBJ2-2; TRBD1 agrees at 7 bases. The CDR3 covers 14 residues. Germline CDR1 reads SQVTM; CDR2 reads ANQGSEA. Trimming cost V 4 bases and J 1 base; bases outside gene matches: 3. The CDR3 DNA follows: TGCAGCGTTGTTCGGGACAGGAACACCGGGGAGCTGTTTTTT. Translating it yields CSVVRDRNTGELFF.

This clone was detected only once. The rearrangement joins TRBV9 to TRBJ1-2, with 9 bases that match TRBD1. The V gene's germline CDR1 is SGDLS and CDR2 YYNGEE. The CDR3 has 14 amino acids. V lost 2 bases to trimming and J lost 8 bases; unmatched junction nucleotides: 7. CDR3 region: CASSVTGQGMGYTF. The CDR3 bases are TGTGCCAGCAGCGTTACGGGACAGGGAATGGGCTACACCTTC. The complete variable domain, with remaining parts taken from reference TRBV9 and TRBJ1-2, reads DSGVTQTPKHLITATGQRVTLRCSPRSGDLSVYWYQQSLDQGLQFLIQYYNGEERAKGNILERFSAQQFPDLHSELNLSSLELGDSALYFCASSVTGQGMGYTFGSGTRLTVV.

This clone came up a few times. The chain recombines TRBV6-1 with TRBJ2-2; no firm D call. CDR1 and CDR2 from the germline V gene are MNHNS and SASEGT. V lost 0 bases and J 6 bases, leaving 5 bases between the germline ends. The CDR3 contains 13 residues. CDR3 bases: TGTGCCAGCAGTGAAGCAAGGGCCGGGGAGCTGTTTTTT. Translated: CASSEARAGELFF.

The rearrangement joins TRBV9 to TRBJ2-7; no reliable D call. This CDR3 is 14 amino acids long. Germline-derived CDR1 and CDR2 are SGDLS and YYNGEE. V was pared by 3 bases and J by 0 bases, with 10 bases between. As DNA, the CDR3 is TGTGCCAGCAGCGGAGGCCTCCGCTCCTACGAGCAGTACTTC. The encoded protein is CASSGGLRSYEQYF.

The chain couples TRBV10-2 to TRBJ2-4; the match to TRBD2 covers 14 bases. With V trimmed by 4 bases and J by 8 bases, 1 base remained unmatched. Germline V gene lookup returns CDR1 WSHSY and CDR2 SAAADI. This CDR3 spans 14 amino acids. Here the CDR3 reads CASSGLAGGYIQYF. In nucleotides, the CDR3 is TGCGCCAGCAGTGGACTAGCGGGGGGGTACATTCAGTACTTC.

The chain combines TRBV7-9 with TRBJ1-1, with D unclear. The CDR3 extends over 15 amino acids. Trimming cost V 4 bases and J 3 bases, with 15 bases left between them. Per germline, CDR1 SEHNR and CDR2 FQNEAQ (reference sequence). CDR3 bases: TGTGCCAGCAGCTCCCTTTCGGCAGGTGACACTGAAGCTTTCTTT. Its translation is CASSSLSAGDTEAFF.

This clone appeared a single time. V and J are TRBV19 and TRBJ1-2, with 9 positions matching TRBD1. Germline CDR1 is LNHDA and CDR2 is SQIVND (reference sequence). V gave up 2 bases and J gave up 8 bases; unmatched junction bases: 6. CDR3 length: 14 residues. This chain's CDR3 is CASSIPGTGKGYTF. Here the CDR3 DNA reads TGTGCCAGTAGTATACCCGGGACAGGGAAGGGCTACACCTTC.

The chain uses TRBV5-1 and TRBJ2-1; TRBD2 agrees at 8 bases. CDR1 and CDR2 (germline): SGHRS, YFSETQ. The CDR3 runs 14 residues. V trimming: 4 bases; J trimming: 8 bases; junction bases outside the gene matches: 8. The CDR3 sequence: CASSPVTGGYEQFF. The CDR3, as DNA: TGCGCCAGCAGCCCTGTAACGGGGGGGTATGAGCAGTTCTTC.

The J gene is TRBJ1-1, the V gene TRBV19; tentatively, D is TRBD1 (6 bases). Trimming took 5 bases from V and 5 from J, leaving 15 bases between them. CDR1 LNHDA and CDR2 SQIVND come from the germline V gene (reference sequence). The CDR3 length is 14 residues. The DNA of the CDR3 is TGTGCCAGTAGTTTCCGGGGGGCGAGGACTGAAGCTTTCTTT. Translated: CASSFRGARTEAFF.

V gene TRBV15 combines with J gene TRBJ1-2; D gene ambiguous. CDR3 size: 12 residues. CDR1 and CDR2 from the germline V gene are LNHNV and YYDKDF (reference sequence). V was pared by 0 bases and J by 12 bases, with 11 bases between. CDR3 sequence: CATSRDKGFDTF. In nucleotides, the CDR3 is TGTGCCACCAGCAGAGATAAAGGTTTCGACACCTTC.

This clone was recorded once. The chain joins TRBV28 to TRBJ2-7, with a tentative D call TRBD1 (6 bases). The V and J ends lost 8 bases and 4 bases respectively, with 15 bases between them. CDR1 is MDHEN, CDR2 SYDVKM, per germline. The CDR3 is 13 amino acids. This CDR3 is CASREGVGYEQYF. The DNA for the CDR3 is TGTGCCAGCCGCGAGGGGGTAGGTTACGAGCAGTACTTC.

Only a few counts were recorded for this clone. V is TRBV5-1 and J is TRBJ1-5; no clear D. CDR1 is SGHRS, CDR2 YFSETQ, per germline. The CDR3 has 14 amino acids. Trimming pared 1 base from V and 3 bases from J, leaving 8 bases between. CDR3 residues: CASSLNPINQPQHF. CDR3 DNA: TGCGCCAGCAGCTTGAACCCGATCAATCAGCCCCAGCATTTT.

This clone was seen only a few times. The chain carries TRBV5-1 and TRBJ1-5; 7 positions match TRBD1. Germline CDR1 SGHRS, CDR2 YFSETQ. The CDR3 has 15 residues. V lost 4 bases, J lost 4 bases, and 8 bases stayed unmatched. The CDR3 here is CASSPTTGYNQPQHF. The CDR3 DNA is TGCGCCAGCAGCCCGACGACAGGGTATAATCAGCCCCAGCATTTT.

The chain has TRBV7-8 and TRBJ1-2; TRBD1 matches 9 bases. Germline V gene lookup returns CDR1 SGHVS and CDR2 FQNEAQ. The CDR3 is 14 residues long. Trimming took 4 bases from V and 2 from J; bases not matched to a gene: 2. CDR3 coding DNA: TGTGCCAGCAGCTCCGGACAGGGGAACTATGGCTACACCTTC. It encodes CASSSGQGNYGYTF.

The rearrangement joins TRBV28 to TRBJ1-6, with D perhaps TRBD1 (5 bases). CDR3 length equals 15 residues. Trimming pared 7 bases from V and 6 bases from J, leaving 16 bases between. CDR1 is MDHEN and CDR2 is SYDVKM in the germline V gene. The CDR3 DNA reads TGTGCCAGCACCCTACTTAAAGGGGCTAATTCACCCCTCCACTTT. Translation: CASTLLKGANSPLHF.

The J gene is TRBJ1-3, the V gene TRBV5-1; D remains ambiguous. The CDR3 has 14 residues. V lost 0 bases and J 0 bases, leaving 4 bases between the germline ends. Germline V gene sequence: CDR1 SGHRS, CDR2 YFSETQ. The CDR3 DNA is TGCGCCAGCAGCTTGGACCCCTCTGGAAACACCATATATTTT. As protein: CASSLDPSGNTIYF.

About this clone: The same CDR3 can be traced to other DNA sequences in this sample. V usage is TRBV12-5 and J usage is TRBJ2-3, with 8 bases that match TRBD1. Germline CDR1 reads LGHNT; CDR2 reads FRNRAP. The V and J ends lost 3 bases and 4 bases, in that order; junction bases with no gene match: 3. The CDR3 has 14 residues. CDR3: CASGFSGGADTQYF. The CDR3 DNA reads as TGTGCTAGTGGTTTTTCAGGGGGCGCAGATACGCAGTATTTT.

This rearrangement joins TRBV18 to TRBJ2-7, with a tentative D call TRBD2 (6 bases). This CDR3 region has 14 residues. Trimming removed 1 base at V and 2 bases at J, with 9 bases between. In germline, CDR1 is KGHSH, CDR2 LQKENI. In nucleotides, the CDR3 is TGTGCCAGCTCACCACTGCCGGGGGCCTACGAGCAGTACTTC. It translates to CASSPLPGAYEQYF.

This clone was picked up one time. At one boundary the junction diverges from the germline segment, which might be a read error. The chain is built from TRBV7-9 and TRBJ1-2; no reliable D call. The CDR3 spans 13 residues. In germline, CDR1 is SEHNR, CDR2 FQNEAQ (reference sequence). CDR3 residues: CASSLAPPPDAHF. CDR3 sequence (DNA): TGTGCCAGCAGCTTAGCCCCGCCGCCGGACGCACACTTC.